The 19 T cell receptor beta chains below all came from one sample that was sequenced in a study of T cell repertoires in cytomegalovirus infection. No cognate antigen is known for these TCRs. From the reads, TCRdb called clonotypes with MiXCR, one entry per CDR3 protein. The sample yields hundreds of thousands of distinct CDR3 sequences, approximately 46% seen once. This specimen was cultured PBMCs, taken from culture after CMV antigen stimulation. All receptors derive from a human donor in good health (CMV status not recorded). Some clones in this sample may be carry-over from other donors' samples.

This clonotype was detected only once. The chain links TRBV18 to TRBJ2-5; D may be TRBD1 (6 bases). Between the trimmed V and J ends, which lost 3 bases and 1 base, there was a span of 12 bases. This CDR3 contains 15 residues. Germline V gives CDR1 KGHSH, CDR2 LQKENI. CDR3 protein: CASSPGPGAQETQYF. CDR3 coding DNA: TGTGCCAGCTCACCCGGGCCAGGGGCCCAAGAGACCCAGTACTTC.

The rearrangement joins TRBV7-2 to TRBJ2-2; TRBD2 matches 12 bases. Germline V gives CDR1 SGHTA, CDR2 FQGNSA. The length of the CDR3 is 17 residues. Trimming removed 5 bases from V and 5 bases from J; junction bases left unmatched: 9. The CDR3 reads CASSPTTSGRETGELFF. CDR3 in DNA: TGTGCCAGCAGCCCTACGACTAGCGGGAGAGAAACCGGGGAGCTGTTTTTT.

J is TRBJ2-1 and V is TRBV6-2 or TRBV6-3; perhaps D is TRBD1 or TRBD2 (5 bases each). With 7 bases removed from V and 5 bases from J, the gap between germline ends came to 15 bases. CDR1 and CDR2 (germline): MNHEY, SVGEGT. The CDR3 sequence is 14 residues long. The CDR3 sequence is CASTWDPRHNEQFF. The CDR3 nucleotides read TGTGCCAGCACCTGGGACCCGCGGCACAATGAGCAGTTCTTC.

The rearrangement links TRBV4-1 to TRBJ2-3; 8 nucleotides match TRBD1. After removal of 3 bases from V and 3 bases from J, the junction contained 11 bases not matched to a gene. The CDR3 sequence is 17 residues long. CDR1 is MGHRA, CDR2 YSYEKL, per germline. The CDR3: CASSHPDRAKPTDTQYF. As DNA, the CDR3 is TGCGCCAGCAGCCACCCGGACAGGGCTAAACCGACAGATACGCAGTATTTT.

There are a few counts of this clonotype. DNA for the CDR3: TGTGCCAGCAGCCTAGGGTCTTTCGGGGCCAACGTCCTGACTTTC. This codes for CASSLGSFGANVLTF. This chain connects TRBV7-2 to TRBJ2-6; D is undetermined. The CDR3 extends over 15 amino acids. The V gene's germline CDR1 is SGHTA and CDR2 FQGNSA. Trimming shortened V by 5 bases and J by 4 bases, and 12 bases separated the two germline ends.

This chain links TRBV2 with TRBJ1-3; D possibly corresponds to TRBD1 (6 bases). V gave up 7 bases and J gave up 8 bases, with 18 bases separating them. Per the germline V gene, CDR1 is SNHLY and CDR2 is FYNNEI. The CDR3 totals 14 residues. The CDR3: CASTPQGGRDTIYF. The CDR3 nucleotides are TGTGCCAGCACCCCTCAAGGGGGGAGGGACACCATATATTTT.

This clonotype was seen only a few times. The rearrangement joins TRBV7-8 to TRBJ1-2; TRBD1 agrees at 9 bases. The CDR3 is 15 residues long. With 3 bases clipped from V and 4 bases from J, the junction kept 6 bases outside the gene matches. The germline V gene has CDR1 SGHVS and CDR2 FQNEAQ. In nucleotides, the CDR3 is TGTGCCAGCAGCTTCGCAGGACAGGGGATCTATGGCTACACCTTC. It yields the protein CASSFAGQGIYGYTF.

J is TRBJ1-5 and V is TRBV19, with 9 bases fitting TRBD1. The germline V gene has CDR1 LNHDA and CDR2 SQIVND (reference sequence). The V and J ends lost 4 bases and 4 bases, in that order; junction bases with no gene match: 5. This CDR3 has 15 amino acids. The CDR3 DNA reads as TGTGCCAGTAGTACCGGGACAGGGAAGAATCAGCCCCAGCATTTT. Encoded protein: CASSTGTGKNQPQHF.

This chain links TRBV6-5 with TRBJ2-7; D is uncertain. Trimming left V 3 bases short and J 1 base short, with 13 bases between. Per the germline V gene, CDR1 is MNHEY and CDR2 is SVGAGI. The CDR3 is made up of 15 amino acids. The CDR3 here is CASSYYPRRSYEQYF. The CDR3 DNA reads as TGTGCCAGCAGTTATTATCCTCGTCGGTCCTACGAGCAGTACTTC.

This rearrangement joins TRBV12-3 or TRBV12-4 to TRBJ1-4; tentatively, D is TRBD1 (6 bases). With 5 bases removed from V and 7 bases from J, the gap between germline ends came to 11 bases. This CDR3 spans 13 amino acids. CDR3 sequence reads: CASSDGTLEKLFF. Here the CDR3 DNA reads TGTGCCAGCAGTGACGGGACACTTGAAAAACTGTTTTTT.

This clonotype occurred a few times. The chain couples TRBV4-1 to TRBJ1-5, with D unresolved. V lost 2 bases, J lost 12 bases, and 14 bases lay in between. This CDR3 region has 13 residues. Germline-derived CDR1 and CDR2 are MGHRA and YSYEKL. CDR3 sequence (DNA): TGCGCCAGCAGCCAAAGACCAACAGAGGGCCAGCATTTT. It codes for CASSQRPTEGQHF.

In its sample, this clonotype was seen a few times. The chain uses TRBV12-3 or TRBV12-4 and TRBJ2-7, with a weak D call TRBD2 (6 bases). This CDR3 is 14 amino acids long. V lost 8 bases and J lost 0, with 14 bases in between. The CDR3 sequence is CASGRGTSSYEQYF. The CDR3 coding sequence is TGTGCCAGCGGTCGGGGGACGAGCTCCTACGAGCAGTACTTC.

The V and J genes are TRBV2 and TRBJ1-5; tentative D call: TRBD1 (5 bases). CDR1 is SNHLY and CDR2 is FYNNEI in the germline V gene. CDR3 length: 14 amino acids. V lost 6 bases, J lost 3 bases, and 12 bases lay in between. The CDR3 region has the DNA TGTGCCAGCAGGCGTAGGGGATCCAATCAGCCCCAGCATTTT. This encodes CASRRRGSNQPQHF. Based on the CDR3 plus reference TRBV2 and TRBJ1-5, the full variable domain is EPEVTQTPSHQVTQMGQEVILRCVPISNHLYFYWYRQILGQKVEFLVSFYNNEISEKSEIFDDQFSVERPDGSNFTLKIRSTKLEDSAMYFCASRRRGSNQPQHFGDGTRLSIL.

DNA of the CDR3: TGTGCCAGCAGTGAAGCGCTGAGTCCTAACTATGGCTACACCTTC. Residues: CASSEALSPNYGYTF. V is TRBV6-1 and J is TRBJ1-2; D remains ambiguous. Germline V gene lookup returns CDR1 MNHNS and CDR2 SASEGT. CDR3 length: 15 amino acids. Trimming cost V 0 bases and J 0 bases, with 8 bases left between them.

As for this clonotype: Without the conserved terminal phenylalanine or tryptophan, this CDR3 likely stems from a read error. The CDR3 is CASSLTLDTGIYNEQFL. In nucleotides, the CDR3 is TGTGCCAGCAGCTTAACTTTGGACACCGGGATCTACAATGAGCAGTTCTTA. This chain joins TRBV7-2 and TRBJ2-1, with D perhaps matching TRBD1 or TRBD2 (5 bases each). Germline CDR1 reads SGHTA; CDR2 reads FQGNSA. The ends were cut back, 2 bases at V and 3 bases at J, with 17 bases in the middle. This CDR3 contains 17 residues.

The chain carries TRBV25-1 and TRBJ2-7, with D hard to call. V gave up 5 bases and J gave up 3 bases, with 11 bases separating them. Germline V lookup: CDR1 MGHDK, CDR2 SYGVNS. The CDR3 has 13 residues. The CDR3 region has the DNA TGTGCCAGCAGTCTCCGCGGAGACTACGAGCAGTACTTC. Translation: CASSLRGDYEQYF.

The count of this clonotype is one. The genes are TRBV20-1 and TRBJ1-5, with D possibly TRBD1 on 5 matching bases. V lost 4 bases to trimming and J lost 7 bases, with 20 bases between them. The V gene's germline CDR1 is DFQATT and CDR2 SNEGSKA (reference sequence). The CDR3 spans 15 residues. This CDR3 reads CSAILRRGKGQPQHF. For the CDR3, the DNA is TGCAGTGCTATCCTGAGGAGGGGAAAAGGGCAGCCCCAGCATTTT.

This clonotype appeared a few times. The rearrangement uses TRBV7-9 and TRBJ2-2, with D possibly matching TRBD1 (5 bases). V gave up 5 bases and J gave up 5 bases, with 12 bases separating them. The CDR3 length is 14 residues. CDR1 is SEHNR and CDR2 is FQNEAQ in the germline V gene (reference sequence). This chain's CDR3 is CASSPDSYTGELFF. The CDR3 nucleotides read TGTGCCAGCAGCCCAGACAGTTATACCGGGGAGCTGTTTTTT.

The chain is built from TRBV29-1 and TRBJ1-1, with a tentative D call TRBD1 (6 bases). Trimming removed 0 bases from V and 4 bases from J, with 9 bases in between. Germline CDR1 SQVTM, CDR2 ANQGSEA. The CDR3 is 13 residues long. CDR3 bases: TGCAGCGTTGAAGAGCTAGGGGGCACTGAAGCTTTCTTT. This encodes CSVEELGGTEAFF.